Listed below are T cell receptor beta chains from one sample, sequenced in a study of shared clonotypes between healthy human individuals. Sequencing used immunoSEQ multiplex PCR; TCRdb keeps in-frame clones, though not all of them. The sample consists of a few million clones, more than 90% of them appearing once. The sample consisted of naive CD4+ T cells sorted from blood. All receptors derive from a man aged 18 to 30 in good health. The CDR3 runs from the conserved cysteine through the conserved F or W. The order of the fields is J gene, D gene, V gene, clone size, CDR3 DNA, CDR3 protein. D genes are given only for firm matches. Some rows mark clone size as missing; the rest say once, few, many or name a class of expanded clone.

>TRBJ2-5|-|TRBV15|-
TGTGCCACCAGCAGGCATCGCGGAGGGGGAAAGCAAGAGACCCAGTACTTC
CATSRHRGGGKQETQYF
>TRBJ2-2|-|TRBV7-2|-
TGTGCCAGCAGCTTAGGACTAGTATCCGGGGAGCTGTTTTTT
CASSLGLVSGELFF
>TRBJ2-7|-|TRBV6-5|-
TGTGCCAGCAGTTACGCCCGGGCCCCCTACGAGCAGTACTTC
CASSYARAPYEQYF
>TRBJ1-1|-|TRBV5-1|-
TGCGCCAGCAGCGCAACTACAGGGTGGACTGAAGCTTTCTTT
CASSATTGWTEAFF
>TRBJ1-5|TRBD1|TRBV19|-
TGTGCCAGTAGTGCCAGACAGGGGGCTGTACAGCCCCAGCATTTT
CASSARQGAVQPQHF
>TRBJ1-2|-|TRBV11-2|-
TGTGCCAGCAGCTTAAAAGCTAACTATGGCTACACCTTC
CASSLKANYGYTF
>TRBJ1-1|-|TRBV18|-
TGTGCCAGCTCACAATGGGACTTCAAGAACACTGAAGCTTTCTTT
CASSQWDFKNTEAFF
>TRBJ1-2|TRBD1|TRBV2|-
TGTGCCAGCAGTACAGGGGAAAGTGGCTACACCTTC
CASSTGESGYTF
>TRBJ2-3|TRBD2|TRBV7-6|-
TGTGCCAGCAGCTTAGACGGGGGGGGGAACACAGATACGCAGTATTTT
CASSLDGGGNTDTQYF
>TRBJ2-7|TRBD1|TRBV29-1|-
TGCAGCGTTGAGCACCTGACAGGGAGCGAGCAGTACTTC
CSVEHLTGSEQYF
>TRBJ2-1|-|TRBV5-1|-
TGCGCCAGCAGCCCGGACACCTCGGGATCCTACAATGAGCAGTTCTTC
CASSPDTSGSYNEQFF
>TRBJ2-3|-|TRBV5-1|-
TGCGCCAGCAGCAGCAAAGGCACAGATACGCAGTATTTT
CASSSKGTDTQYF
>TRBJ2-3|TRBD1|TRBV30|-
TGTGCCTGGAGCGGACAGGGTGTAGATACGCAGTATTTT
CAWSGQGVDTQYF
>TRBJ2-3|-|TRBV4-3|-
TGCGCCAGCAGCCAGGGAGTAGCTCAGGCAGATACGCAGTATTTT
CASSQGVAQADTQYF
>TRBJ2-4|TRBD2|TRBV6-5|-
TGTGCCAGCACTGGGGGCGGGGGGTCCAAAAACATTCAGTACTTC
CASTGGGGSKNIQYF
>TRBJ2-7|-|TRBV4-1|-
TGCGCCAGCAGTCGTCAAATCCGAACCGGGGCCACCACCTACGAGCAGTACTTC
CASSRQIRTGATTYEQYF
>TRBJ2-3|-|TRBV7-3|once
TGTGCCAGCAGCTCGGCCTCGTCATCAGATACGCAGTATTTT
CASSSASSSDTQYF
>TRBJ2-3|TRBD2|TRBV10-3|-
TGTGCCTCCCGACTAGCGGGAGGAACAGATACGCAGTATTTT
CASRLAGGTDTQYF
>TRBJ1-4|-|TRBV10-3|-
TGTGCCATCAGTGGGGTATACGTTACAGGGCGAGGGGCTAATGAAAAACTGTTTTTT
CAISGVYVTGRGANEKLFF
>TRBJ1-4|-|TRBV19|-
TGTGCCAGTAGTAGGCGGCAGGCTAATGAAAAACTGTTTTTT
CASSRRQANEKLFF
>TRBJ1-5|-|TRBV2|-
TGTGCCAGCAGTGACTTAAATAGCAATCAGCCCCAGCATTTT
CASSDLNSNQPQHF
>TRBJ2-7|TRBD2|TRBV30|-
TGTGCCTGGAGTCTACTAGCGGGGGGCGAGCAGTACTTC
CAWSLLAGGEQYF
>TRBJ1-2|-|TRBV10-3|-
TGTGCCATCAGTGTCATCACAGACTATGGCTACACCTTC
CAISVITDYGYTF
>TRBJ1-3|-|TRBV27|once
TGTGCCAGCAGTTTATCCAGCAGCTCTGGAAACACCATATATTTT
CASSLSSSSGNTIYF
>TRBJ1-3|-|TRBV5-4|-
TGTGCCAGCAGCTTGGGGGTCAGTCAGAACACCATATATTTT
CASSLGVSQNTIYF
>TRBJ2-1|TRBD1|TRBV18|-
TGTGCCAGCTCACCCTCCGGGACAGGGGGAGTTGAGCAGTTCTTC
CASSPSGTGGVEQFF
>TRBJ1-2|-|TRBV5-1|-
TGCGCCAGCAGCTTGGGAAGGAACTATGGCTACACCTTC
CASSLGRNYGYTF
>TRBJ1-6|TRBD1|TRBV18|few
TGTGCCAGCTCCCTAAGCGCCTCGACAGGGGGAAATTCACCCCTCCACTTT
CASSLSASTGGNSPLHF
>TRBJ2-3|TRBD1|TRBV5-1|once
TGCGCCAGCAGCGCTCCTGGACAGGGTTTCTTCGGGGGAGATACGCAGTATTTT
CASSAPGQGFFGGDTQYF
>TRBJ1-2|-|TRBV2|-
TGTGCCAGCAGTCAAGAAAGGAGGGGCTACACCTTC
CASSQERRGYTF
>TRBJ2-5|TRBD1|TRBV5-1|-
TGCGCCAGCAGCCCCGACAGGGTCCAAGGGACCCAGTACTTC
CASSPDRVQGTQYF
>TRBJ2-5|-|TRBV28|-
TGTGCCAGCAGGCTGGGGGGGCCGAGGGAGACCCAGTACTTC
CASRLGGPRETQYF
>TRBJ2-3|-|TRBV7-2|-
TGTGCCAGCAGCTTAGTGTTTACCCGGGCAGATACGCAGTATTTT
CASSLVFTRADTQYF
>TRBJ2-1|-|TRBV6-1|-
TGTGCCAGCACTTCCGGTGAAGCGGTGAGGAATGAGCAGTTCTTC
CASTSGEAVRNEQFF
>TRBJ1-5|-|TRBV7-9|-
TGTGCCAGCAGCTTTCCCCGGTTGAGCAATCAGCCCCAGCATTTT
CASSFPRLSNQPQHF
>TRBJ1-5|TRBD1|TRBV30|-
TGTGCCTGGAGTGGGGGACAGTTGAATCAGCCCCAGCATTTT
CAWSGGQLNQPQHF
>TRBJ2-2|-|TRBV30|-
TGTGCCTGGAGTGTTGGGGGGCCCGGGGAGCTGTTTTTT
CAWSVGGPGELFF
>TRBJ2-5|-|TRBV5-3|-
TGTGCCAGAAGCGGCTTCTGGACCCAGTACTTC
CARSGFWTQYF
>TRBJ2-3|-|TRBV7-2|-
TGTGCCAGCAGCTCCCCGAAAGGGGCAGGTCGCACAGATACGCAGTATTTT
CASSSPKGAGRTDTQYF
>TRBJ2-2|-|TRBV28|-
TGTGCCAGCAGTCCGACAGTCCCCGGGGAGCTGTTTTTT
CASSPTVPGELFF
>TRBJ2-5|-|TRBV5-1|-
TGCGCCAGCAGCCTTCTTAGCATGCGGGAGACCCAGTACTTC
CASSLLSMRETQYF